This passage covers 23 T cell receptor beta chains from one sample sequenced in a study of T cell responses to AZD1222 COVID-19 vaccine. Profiled with immunoSEQ multiplex PCR; TCRdb holds only in-frame clones, not every one. The sample has approximately 90,000 clones; about 90% are singletons. The starting material was peripheral blood, obtained on day 0 of AZD1222 vaccination. The receptors were sampled from an adult in good health.

V is TRBV7-9 and J is TRBJ1-5; 8 nucleotides match TRBD1. Per the germline V gene, CDR1 is SEHNR and CDR2 is FQNEAQ (reference sequence). The trim removed 4 bases at V and 4 bases at J, leaving 3 bases unmatched. The length of the CDR3 is 14 residues. CDR3: CASSSTGGNQPQHF. In nucleotides, the CDR3 is TGTGCCAGCAGCTCCACAGGGGGTAATCAGCCCCAGCATTTT. Full variable domain (missing parts from reference TRBV7-9 and TRBJ1-5): DTGVSQNPRHKITKRGQNVTFRCDPISEHNRLYWYRQTLGQGPEFLTYFQNEAQLEKSRLLSDRFSAERPKGSFSTLEIQRTEQGDSAMYLCASSSTGGNQPQHFGDGTRLSIL.

This clone was seen a handful of times. This chain uses TRBV19 with TRBJ2-7; maybe TRBD2 (5 bases). The germline gives CDR1 LNHDA, CDR2 SQIVND (reference sequence). Trimming stripped 2 bases from V and 2 bases from J, with 13 bases between. The CDR3 has 15 residues. In DNA, the CDR3 is TGTGCCAGTAGTATATCTGGACTCGTCACCTACGAGCAGTACTTC. It codes for CASSISGLVTYEQYF.

This chain uses TRBV29-1 with TRBJ2-7, with D possibly matching TRBD1 (6 bases). Germline V CDR1 and CDR2: SQVTM, ANQGSEA. Trimming cost V 4 bases and J 4 bases, with 20 bases left between them. CDR3 length: 15 residues. In DNA form, the CDR3 reads TGCAGCGTTGCCCCGCAGGGACACCTTGGGTACGAGCAGTACTTC. Encoded protein: CSVAPQGHLGYEQYF.

CDR3 protein: CASSQGPPGPSSQPQHF. As DNA, the CDR3 is TGTGCCAGCAGCCAAGGCCCACCGGGCCCCTCAAGTCAGCCCCAGCATTTT. The rearrangement links TRBV4-2 to TRBJ1-5; D gene unclear. The length of the CDR3 is 17 residues. With 1 base removed from V and 6 bases from J, the gap between germline ends came to 19 bases. From germline, CDR1 is LGHNA and CDR2 YNFKEQ.

This chain uses TRBV4-1 with TRBJ2-2; tentative D call: TRBD1 (5 bases). The germline gives CDR1 MGHRA, CDR2 YSYEKL. This CDR3 is built from 20 residues. Trimming took 0 bases from V and 3 from J, leaving 23 bases between them. The CDR3 loop is CASSQERGRVTSSDTGELFF. CDR3 nucleotides: TGCGCCAGCAGCCAAGAAAGGGGCAGGGTCACTTCTTCGGACACCGGGGAGCTGTTTTTT.

V is TRBV28 and J is TRBJ1-4, with 10 positions matching TRBD1. The V and J ends lost 4 bases and 0 bases, in that order; junction bases with no gene match: 11. CDR1 and CDR2 from the germline V gene are MDHEN and SYDVKM. This CDR3 has 19 amino acids. The CDR3 here is CASSYPGQGTIATNEKLFF. CDR3 in DNA: TGTGCCAGCAGTTATCCGGGACAGGGGACCATTGCAACTAATGAAAAACTGTTTTTT. The full variable domain, in which reference TRBV28 and TRBJ1-4 provide the parts outside the CDR3, is DVKVTQSSRYLVKRTGEKVFLECVQDMDHENMFWYRQDPGLGLRLIYFSYDVKMKEKGDIPEGYSVSREKKERFSLILESASTNQTSMYLCASSYPGQGTIATNEKLFFGSGTQLSVL.

This chain uses TRBV5-8 with TRBJ2-7, with 10 bases that match TRBD1. The trim removed 4 bases at V and 3 bases at J, leaving 4 bases unmatched. The CDR3 length is 14 residues. The germline V gene encodes CDR1 SGHTS and CDR2 YDEGEE. The CDR3 sequence: CASSLGQGDYEQYF. CDR3 DNA: TGTGCCAGCAGCCTCGGACAGGGGGACTACGAGCAGTACTTC.

The J gene is TRBJ1-2, the V gene TRBV12-3 or TRBV12-4; the D is unclear. V gave up 2 bases and J gave up 8 bases, with 9 bases separating them. The length of the CDR3 is 12 residues. CDR3 sequence: CASSLRDRGYTF. The CDR3 nucleotides are TGTGCCAGCAGTTTAAGGGATCGGGGCTACACCTTC.

The gene calls are TRBV7-2 and TRBJ2-7, with D unclear. V lost 2 bases and J lost 6, with 5 bases in between. The CDR3 runs to 11 residues. Germline V gives CDR1 SGHTA, CDR2 FQGNSA. CDR3 nucleotides: TGTGCCAGCAGCTTACGGCGCGAGCAGTACTTC. Translated: CASSLRREQYF.

V is TRBV5-1 and J is TRBJ1-2; no firm D call. This CDR3 spans 12 amino acids. CDR1 and CDR2 from the germline V gene are SGHRS and YFSETQ. V lost 0 bases and J 8 bases, leaving 8 bases between the germline ends. The chain's CDR3 is CASSLGVGGYTF. The CDR3 bases are TGCGCCAGCAGCTTGGGCGTTGGGGGCTACACCTTC.

In its sample, this clone was seen once. The chain combines TRBV11-2 with TRBJ2-2; D unclear. V lost 5 bases and J lost 8, with 12 bases in between. Looked up from germline, CDR1 is SGHAT and CDR2 is FQNNGV. The CDR3 totals 13 residues. CDR3 in DNA: TGTGCCAGCAGCCCACAGATACAGGGGGAGCTGTTTTTT. Protein sequence: CASSPQIQGELFF. Full variable domain (rest looked up from reference TRBV11-2 and TRBJ2-2): EAGVAQSPRYKIIEKRQSVAFWCNPISGHATLYWYQQILGQGPKLLIQFQNNGVVDDSQLPKDRFSAERLKGVDSTLKIQPAKLEDSAVYLCASSPQIQGELFFGEGSRLTVL.

The chain has TRBV2 and TRBJ1-5, with D possibly TRBD1 on 6 matching bases. The CDR3 runs to 15 residues. Between the trimmed V and J ends, which lost 6 bases and 2 bases, there was a span of 14 bases. Germline lookup yields CDR1 SNHLY and CDR2 FYNNEI. CDR3 nucleotide sequence: TGTGCCAGCAGGGAACAGGGAGGCGGCAATCAGCCCCAGCATTTT. Translation gives CASREQGGGNQPQHF.

This CDR3 is CASSPPGQVVSYGYTF. CDR3 DNA sequence: TGTGCCAGCAGCCCTCCGGGACAGGTTGTTTCCTATGGCTACACCTTC. The chain links TRBV11-1 to TRBJ1-2, with 8 nucleotides matching TRBD1. Per germline, CDR1 SGHAT and CDR2 FQDESV (reference sequence). The CDR3 covers 16 residues. Germline trimming cut 5 bases from V and 4 bases from J; bases unmatched to any gene: 12.

The J gene is TRBJ1-4, the V gene TRBV27, with TRBD1 matching over 7 bases. The V and J ends lost 5 bases and 7 bases, in that order; junction bases with no gene match: 13. The CDR3 is made up of 16 amino acids. The germline gives CDR1 MNHEY, CDR2 SMNVEV (reference sequence). CDR3 amino acids: CASSLHPEGAGEKLFF. Here the CDR3 DNA reads TGTGCCAGCAGTCTACACCCCGAGGGGGCGGGTGAAAAACTGTTTTTT.

The J gene is TRBJ2-6, the V gene TRBV28; D unresolved. Germline V gene sequence: CDR1 MDHEN, CDR2 SYDVKM. Trimming pared 4 bases from V and 0 bases from J, leaving 10 bases between. The CDR3 extends over 16 amino acids. The CDR3 loop is CASSSHGDSGANVLTF. CDR3 DNA sequence: TGTGCCAGCAGTTCCCACGGTGACTCTGGGGCCAACGTCCTGACTTTC.

The gene calls are TRBV7-3 and TRBJ1-1; 8 nucleotides match TRBD1. V shed 4 bases and J 4 bases; nucleotides not matched to a gene: 2. This CDR3 has 13 residues. CDR1 is SGHTA, CDR2 FQGTGA, per germline. CDR3 loop: CASSSTGVTEAFF. The CDR3 nucleotides read TGTGCCAGCAGCTCGACAGGGGTCACTGAAGCTTTCTTT.

A single count supports this clone. V gene TRBV5-4 combines with J gene TRBJ2-4; 7 bases fit TRBD1. The CDR3 sequence is 15 residues long. J lost 0 bases, V lost 4 bases, and 4 bases had no gene match. Germline values: CDR1 SGHNT, CDR2 YYREEE (reference sequence). CDR3 amino acids: CASSADRVAKNIQYF. The CDR3 DNA reads as TGTGCCAGCAGCGCAGACAGGGTAGCCAAAAACATTCAGTACTTC.

The count of this clone is one. CDR3 region: CASSLEPRQGGYGYTF. The CDR3 nucleotides read TGCGCCAGCAGCTTGGAACCGAGACAGGGCGGCTATGGCTACACCTTC. The rearrangement uses TRBV5-1 and TRBJ1-2, with TRBD1 matching over 7 bases. Germline V gene data show CDR1 as SGHRS and CDR2 as YFSETQ. Trimming cost V 0 bases and J 4 bases; bases outside gene matches: 9. The CDR3 is made up of 16 amino acids.

V usage is TRBV5-1 and J usage is TRBJ1-1; the D gene is possibly TRBD1 (6 bases). Germline CDR1 SGHRS, CDR2 YFSETQ. This CDR3 spans 15 amino acids. V lost 1 base and J lost 3, with 13 bases in between. CDR3 loop: CASSLMGHTDTEAFF. Here the CDR3 DNA reads TGCGCCAGCAGCTTGATGGGACATACCGACACTGAAGCTTTCTTT.

This rearrangement joins TRBV19 to TRBJ1-2; 9 positions match TRBD1. This CDR3 has 14 amino acids. The germline gives CDR1 LNHDA, CDR2 SQIVND (reference sequence). After removal of 5 bases from V and 5 bases from J, the junction contained 6 bases not matched to a gene. The CDR3 DNA follows: TGTGCCAGTAGTGCACAGGGGGCAAGGTATGGCTACACCTTC. Amino acid sequence: CASSAQGARYGYTF.

A note on this clone: The junction and the germline gene differ at one end; a read error may be behind it. The chain joins TRBV5-1 to TRBJ1-4, with 9 bases matching TRBD1. The germline CDR1 and CDR2 sequences are SGHRS and YFSETQ. This CDR3 contains 14 residues. The CDR3 nucleotides read TGCGCCAGCAGCTCGGACAGGGGTAATGAGAAACTGTTTTTT. This codes for CASSSDRGNEKLFF. Based on the CDR3 plus reference TRBV5-1 and TRBJ1-4, the full variable domain is KAGVTQTPRYLIKTRGQQVTLSCSPISGHRSVSWYQQTPGQGLQFLFEYFSETQRNKGNFPGRFSGRQFSNSRSEMNVSTLELGDSALYLCASSSDRGNEKLFFGSGTQLSVL.

This rearrangement joins TRBV6-1 to TRBJ1-1; no clear D gene. Germline CDR1 and CDR2: MNHNS and SASEGT. CDR3 length: 14 residues. Trimming took off 3 bases at V and 1 base at J, with 9 bases between the two ends. This CDR3 reads CASSDTHPNTEAFF. The CDR3 region has the DNA TGTGCCAGCAGTGACACCCACCCGAACACTGAAGCTTTCTTT.

The chain joins TRBV5-1 to TRBJ2-3, with 9 bases aligning to TRBD1. Germline trimming cut 0 bases from V and 5 bases from J; bases unmatched to any gene: 4. The V gene's germline CDR1 is SGHRS and CDR2 YFSETQ. The length of the CDR3 is 15 residues. The CDR3 protein is CASSLGDRAGDTQYF. CDR3 DNA sequence: TGCGCCAGCAGCTTGGGGGACAGGGCCGGAGATACGCAGTATTTT.